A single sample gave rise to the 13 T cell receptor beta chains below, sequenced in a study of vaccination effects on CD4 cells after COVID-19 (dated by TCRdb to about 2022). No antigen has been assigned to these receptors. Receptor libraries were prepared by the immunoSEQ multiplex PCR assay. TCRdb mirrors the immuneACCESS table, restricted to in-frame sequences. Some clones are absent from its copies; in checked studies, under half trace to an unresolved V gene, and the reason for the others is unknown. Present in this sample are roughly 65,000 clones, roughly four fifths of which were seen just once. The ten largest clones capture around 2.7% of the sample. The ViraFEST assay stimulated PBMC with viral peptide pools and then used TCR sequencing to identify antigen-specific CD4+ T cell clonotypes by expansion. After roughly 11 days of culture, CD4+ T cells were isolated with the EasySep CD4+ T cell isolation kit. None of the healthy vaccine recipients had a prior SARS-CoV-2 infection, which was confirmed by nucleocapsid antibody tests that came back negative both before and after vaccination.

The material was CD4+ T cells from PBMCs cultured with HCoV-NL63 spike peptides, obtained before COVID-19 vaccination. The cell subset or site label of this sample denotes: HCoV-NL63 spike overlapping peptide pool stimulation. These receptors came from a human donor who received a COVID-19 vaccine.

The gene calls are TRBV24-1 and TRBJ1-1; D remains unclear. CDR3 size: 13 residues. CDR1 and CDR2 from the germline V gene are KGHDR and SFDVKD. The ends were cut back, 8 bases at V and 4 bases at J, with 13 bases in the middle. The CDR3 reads CATKVTVITEAFF. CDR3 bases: TGTGCCACCAAGGTTACAGTGATCACTGAAGCTTTCTTT.

The CDR3 DNA sequence: TGCGCCAGCAGCCAAGATAGTCAGGGAGTCTCCTATGCCAATGAGCAGTTCTTC. This encodes CASSQDSQGVSYANEQFF. V and J are TRBV4-3 and TRBJ2-1; D is tentatively TRBD1 or TRBD2 (5 bases each). Trimming removed 0 bases at V and 6 bases at J, with 21 bases between. Germline V gives CDR1 LGHNA, CDR2 YSLEER. The CDR3 extends over 18 amino acids.

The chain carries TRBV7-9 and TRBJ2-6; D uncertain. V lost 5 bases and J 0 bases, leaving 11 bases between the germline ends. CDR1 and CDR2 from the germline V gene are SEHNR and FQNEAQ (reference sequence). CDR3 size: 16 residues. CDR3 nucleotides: TGTGCCAGCAGCGCCGAACAGTACTCTGGGGCCAACGTCCTGACTTTC. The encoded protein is CASSAEQYSGANVLTF.

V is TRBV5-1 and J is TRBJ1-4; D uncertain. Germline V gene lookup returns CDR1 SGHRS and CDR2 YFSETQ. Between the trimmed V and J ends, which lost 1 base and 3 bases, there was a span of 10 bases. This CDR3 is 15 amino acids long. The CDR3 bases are TGCGCCAGCAGCTTGAGTAGTGATTCTAATGAAAAACTGTTTTTT. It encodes CASSLSSDSNEKLFF.

This CDR3 is CASSPDGHTEAFF. The CDR3 DNA follows: TGTGCCAGCTCACCGGACGGCCACACTGAAGCTTTCTTT. The genes are TRBV18 and TRBJ1-1; D is unclear. V lost 3 bases, J lost 3 bases, and 8 bases lay in between. Germline V gene lookup returns CDR1 KGHSH and CDR2 LQKENI. This CDR3 has 13 amino acids.

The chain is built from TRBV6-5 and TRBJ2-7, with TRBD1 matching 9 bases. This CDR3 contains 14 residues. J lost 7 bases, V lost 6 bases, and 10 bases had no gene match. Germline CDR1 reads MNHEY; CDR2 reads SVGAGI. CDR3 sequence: CASRTQGAGGEQYV. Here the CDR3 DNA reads TGTGCCAGCAGGACACAGGGGGCAGGGGGGGAGCAGTACGTC.

CDR3 nucleotides: TGCGCCAGCAGCTTGGGACGGGATAGGGAGGGCAACTATGGCTACACCTTC. Its translation is CASSLGRDREGNYGYTF. The J gene is TRBJ1-2, the V gene TRBV5-1; D unresolved. V dropped 0 bases and J dropped 2 bases, with 17 bases sitting between them. Germline loops: CDR1 SGHRS, CDR2 YFSETQ. CDR3 size: 17 residues.

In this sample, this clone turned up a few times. The CDR3 nucleotides read TGCGCCAGCAGCTTGGCCCCGGTCTCCTACAATGAGCAGTTCTTC. This sequence encodes CASSLAPVSYNEQFF. The chain couples TRBV5-1 to TRBJ2-1; D gene unclear. CDR3 size: 15 residues. V was pared by 0 bases and J by 0 bases, with 7 bases between. The germline V gene has CDR1 SGHRS and CDR2 YFSETQ.

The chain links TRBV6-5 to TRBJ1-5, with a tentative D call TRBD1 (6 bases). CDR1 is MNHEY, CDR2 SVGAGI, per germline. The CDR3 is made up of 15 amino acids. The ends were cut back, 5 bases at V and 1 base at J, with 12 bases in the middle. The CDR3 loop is CASSRGGRSNQPQHF. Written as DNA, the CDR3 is TGTGCCAGCAGTAGGGGGGGGAGAAGCAATCAGCCCCAGCATTTT.

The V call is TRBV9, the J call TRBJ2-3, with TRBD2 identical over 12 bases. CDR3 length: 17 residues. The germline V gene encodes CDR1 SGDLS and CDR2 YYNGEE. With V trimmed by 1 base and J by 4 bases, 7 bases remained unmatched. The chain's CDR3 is CASSVFASGGAADTQYF. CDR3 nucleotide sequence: TGTGCCAGCAGCGTATTTGCTAGCGGGGGGGCTGCAGATACGCAGTATTTT.

The CDR3 DNA is TGTGCCAGCAGCCAAACGGCCGGGATCGGTTCCTACAATGAGCAGTTCTTC. It translates to CASSQTAGIGSYNEQFF. The V gene is TRBV4-2, the J gene TRBJ2-1, with D perhaps TRBD2 (5 bases). In germline, CDR1 is LGHNA, CDR2 YNFKEQ. The CDR3 sequence is 17 residues long. Trimming took off 2 bases at V and 1 base at J, with 15 bases between the two ends.

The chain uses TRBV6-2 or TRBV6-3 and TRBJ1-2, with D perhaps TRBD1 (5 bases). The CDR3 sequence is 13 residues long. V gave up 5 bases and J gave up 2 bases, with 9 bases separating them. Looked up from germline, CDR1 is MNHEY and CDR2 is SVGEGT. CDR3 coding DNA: TGTGCCAGCAGTACGACAGTGAACTATGGCTACACCTTC. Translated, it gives CASSTTVNYGYTF.

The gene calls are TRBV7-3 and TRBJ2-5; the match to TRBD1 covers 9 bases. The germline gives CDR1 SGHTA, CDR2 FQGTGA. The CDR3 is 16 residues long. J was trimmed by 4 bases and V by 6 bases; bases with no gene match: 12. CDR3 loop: CASSATQGALRETQYF. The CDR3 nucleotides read TGTGCCAGCAGTGCCACACAGGGGGCTTTAAGAGAGACCCAGTACTTC.